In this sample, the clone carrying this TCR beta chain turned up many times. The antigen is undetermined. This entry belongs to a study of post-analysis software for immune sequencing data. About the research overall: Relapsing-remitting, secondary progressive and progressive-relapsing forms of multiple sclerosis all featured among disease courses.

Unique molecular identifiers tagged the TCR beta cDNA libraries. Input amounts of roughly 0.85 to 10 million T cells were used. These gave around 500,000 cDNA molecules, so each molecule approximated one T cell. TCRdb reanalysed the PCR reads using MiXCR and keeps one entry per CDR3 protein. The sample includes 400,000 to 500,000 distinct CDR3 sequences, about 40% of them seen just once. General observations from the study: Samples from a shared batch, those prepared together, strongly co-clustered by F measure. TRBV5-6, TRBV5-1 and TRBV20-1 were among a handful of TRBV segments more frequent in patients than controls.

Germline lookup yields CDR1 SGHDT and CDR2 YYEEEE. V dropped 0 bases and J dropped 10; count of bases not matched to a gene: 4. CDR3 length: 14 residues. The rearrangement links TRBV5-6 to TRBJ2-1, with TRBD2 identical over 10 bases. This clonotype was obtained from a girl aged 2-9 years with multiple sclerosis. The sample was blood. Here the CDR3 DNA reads TGTGCCAGCAGCTTGGGACTAGCGGGTGGCGAGCAGTTCTTC. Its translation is CASSLGLAGGEQFF. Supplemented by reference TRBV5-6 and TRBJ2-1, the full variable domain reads DAGVTQSPTHLIKTRGQQVTLRCSPKSGHDTVSWYQQALGQGPQFIFQYYEEEERQRGNFPDRFSGHQFPNYSSELNVNALLLGDSALYLCASSLGLAGGEQFFGPGTRLTVL.